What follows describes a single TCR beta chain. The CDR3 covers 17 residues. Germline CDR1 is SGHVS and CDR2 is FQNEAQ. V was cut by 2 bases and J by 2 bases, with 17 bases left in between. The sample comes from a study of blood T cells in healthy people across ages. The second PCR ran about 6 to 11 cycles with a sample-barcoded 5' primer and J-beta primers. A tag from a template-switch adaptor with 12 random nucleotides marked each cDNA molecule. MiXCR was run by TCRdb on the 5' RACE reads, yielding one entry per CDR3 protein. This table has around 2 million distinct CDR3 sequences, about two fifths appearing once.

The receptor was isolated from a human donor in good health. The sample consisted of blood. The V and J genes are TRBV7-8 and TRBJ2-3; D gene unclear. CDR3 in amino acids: CASSLPARFTYTDTQYF. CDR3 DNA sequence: TGTGCCAGCAGCTTACCTGCGCGCTTTACTTACACAGATACGCAGTATTTT.